Reported below is one T cell receptor beta chain. One junction end disagrees with the germline gene, perhaps due to a read error. The sample is drawn from a study of cytomegalovirus exposure and HLA in healthy donors. As for the study in general: Ancestry clustering placed around 80% of over 300 genotyped donors in the Caucasian-associated cluster.

60 Vbeta and 13 Jbeta primers were used in PCR. The data were produced by immunoSEQ multiplex PCR, yet TCRdb's version contains in-frame clones alone and is incomplete. Of 98,000 or so clones in the sample, under 85% were seen once. The CDR3 has 15 residues. From germline, CDR1 is SEHNR and CDR2 FQNEAQ (reference sequence). Sample: PBMCs. The sequence was collected from a man aged 40-49 years in good health and CMV-seronegative. The gene calls are TRBV7-9 and TRBJ1-1; 9 bases map to TRBD1. The CDR3 DNA follows: TGTTCCAGCAGCGCCGGACAGGGGAGGGACACTGAAGCTTTCTTT. This sequence encodes CSSSAGQGRDTEAFF.